This T cell receptor beta chain emerged from a study of identical twins (dated by TCRdb to about 2016). Notes on the research overall: The study deep-sequenced TCR alpha and beta repertoires from monozygotic twins, unrelated adults of various ages and cord blood to test whether fetal clonotypes persist. Replicate twin experiments were performed at different times using different library preparation protocols to rule out contamination.

Taken from the germline V gene (reference sequence), the CDR1 and CDR2 loops are MNHEY and SMNVEV. At the junction V is shortened by 8 bases and J by 3 bases, with 13 bases in between. The CDR3 runs 14 amino acids, cysteine and phenylalanine included. The kept DNA is CDR3 alone, 42 bases in frame from the first base. Library preparation used 5' RACE. The data were produced on an Illumina HiSeq 2000. A universal primer binding site was added through template switching, and the final cDNA carried a unique molecular identifier so that TCR cDNA molecules could be counted accurately. Specific primers in the conserved constant-segment region were used to synthesize first-strand cDNA for TCR alpha and beta chains. Each cDNA library was double barcoded, with a SMART-Mk sample barcode plus Illumina barcodes, to control for contamination. TruSeq adapter sequences, together with Illumina sample barcodes, were added in two successive PCR steps. The Illumina HiSeq platform was used with custom primers to sequence TCR alpha and beta cDNA libraries. On the authors' methods: MiGEC processed the raw reads to extract unique molecular identifiers, while MiXCR was used to determine the CDR3 positions. Recombination models were inferred per individual with the repgenHMM and IGoR tools using an EM algorithm. The tcR package in R was used for shared clonotype analysis, with sharing normalized by the product of cloneset sizes. To study raw recombination free of thymic and clonal selection effects, out-of-frame nonproductive sequences were analyzed. The raw public data were reprocessed by TCRdb itself: fastp quality trimming at Q25, MiXCR clonotype calling, in-frame beta chains only. Identical CDR3 proteins give one entry, which carries the most common genes and DNA. TCRdb, not the original authors, processed these V and J calls. The sample records 1.5 million to 2 million distinct CDR3 sequences, about 32% of which are singletons. Clones ranked in the top ten supply around 0.25% of the sample.

Only healthy Caucasian donors were included. Summary of the overall study and its limitations: Compared with coincidental sharing between unrelated individuals, out-of-frame TCR alpha sequences shared between twins showed an excess of sequences with low generation probability. Fewer insertions were carried by abundant cord blood beta clonotypes; a weaker similar trend was observed in young adult naive repertoires, while no such trend was observed in memory repertoires. Invariant T cells such as MAIT and iNKT could partly confound zero-insertion analyses, although diverse VJ usage argued against such confounding for most clonotypes. The excess sharing between twins in beta out-of-frame sequences was weaker because fewer shared sequences reduced the signal-to-noise ratio. In monozygotic twins, out-of-frame TCR alpha sharing was systematically underestimated by recombination models, although the models agreed with sharing between unrelated individuals. Because the same donors could not be followed over many years, the conclusions relied on cross-sectional statistical analysis.

Points on this clonotype: Its antigen target is currently unknown. Base qualities are not recorded, but no much larger clone differs from it by a single base.

This chain joins TRBV27 to TRBJ2-2; no D segment can be confidently identified. The receptor was derived from a newborn girl in good health. Sequenced: cord blood. The CDR3 protein is CASQSNFYTGELFF. The sequence in DNA is TGTGCCAGCCAGAGCAACTTCTACACCGGGGAGCTGTTTTTT.